Below, 32 T cell receptor beta chains from the same sample are listed, as sequenced in a study of shared clonotypes between healthy human individuals (dated by TCRdb to the early 2020s). Libraries came from the immunoSEQ multiplex PCR assay. Here the immuneACCESS table is served through TCRdb, limited to in-frame sequences with V and J called. Missing clones are a known gap in these copies; in checked studies unresolved V genes cover under half, and the rest lacks a known reason. The sample includes 1,500,000 or so clones, with around 97% observed a single time. The top ten constitute roughly 1.1% of the sample. Sequencing used naive CD4+ T cells sorted from blood. Taken with the paper, the label for cell subset or site translates to: CD45RA+ positively selected. The receptors were gathered from a man aged 25-40 years in good health.

The J gene is TRBJ2-3, the V gene TRBV27; TRBD2 aligns across 16 bases. CDR1 is MNHEY and CDR2 is SMNVEV in the germline V gene (reference sequence). The junction had 10 bases not matched to a gene; V was cut back by 6 bases and J by 4 bases. The CDR3 spans 18 residues. The DNA of the CDR3 is TGTGCCAGCAGCCGAATGCCGGGACTAGCGGGAGGGCCAGATACGCAGTATTTT. It encodes CASSRMPGLAGGPDTQYF.

The chain uses TRBV12-5 and TRBJ2-6; D perhaps matches TRBD1 (6 bases). Deletions cut 0 bases from V and 3 bases from J, with 12 bases between. The CDR3 has 17 amino acids. Germline lookup yields CDR1 LGHNT and CDR2 FRNRAP. The DNA of the CDR3 is TGTGCTAGTGGTTTGGTACAGGTCAGGGGTGGGGCCAACGTCCTGACTTTC. This gives the protein CASGLVQVRGGANVLTF.

The chain uses TRBV5-5 and TRBJ2-7; unclear D gene. Trimming left V 2 bases short and J 2 bases short, with 5 bases between. The CDR3 has 12 residues. CDR1 SGHKS and CDR2 YYEKEE come from the germline V gene (reference sequence). DNA for the CDR3: TGTGCCAGCAGCTTTGATACCTACGAGCAGTACTTC. Amino acids: CASSFDTYEQYF.

This sequence joins TRBV18 and TRBJ2-3; 7 bases fit TRBD1. This CDR3 is built from 16 residues. V was clipped by 4 bases and J by 0 bases; unmatched bases: 7. The germline gives CDR1 KGHSH, CDR2 LQKENI. The CDR3: CASSRNTGASTDTQYF. For the CDR3, the DNA is TGTGCCAGCTCACGTAATACAGGGGCTAGCACAGATACGCAGTATTTT.

Comments on this clone: Other DNA variants within this sample encode the same CDR3. This chain's CDR3 is CASSVTTGTDTQYF. DNA for the CDR3: TGTGCCAGCAGCGTAACGACTGGCACAGATACGCAGTATTTT. The chain is built from TRBV9 and TRBJ2-3; no clear D. The CDR3 contains 14 residues. CDR1 SGDLS and CDR2 YYNGEE come from the germline V gene. Trimming removed 1 base at V and 1 base at J, with 7 bases between.

The V gene is TRBV5-4, the J gene TRBJ2-7; D ambiguous. The CDR3 is made up of 14 amino acids. Germline CDR1 reads SGHNT; CDR2 reads YYREEE (reference sequence). Deletions cut 7 bases from V and 2 bases from J, with 16 bases between. CDR3 sequence reads: CASRRRSNPYEQYF. CDR3 sequence (DNA): TGTGCCAGCCGCCGACGCAGTAATCCCTACGAGCAGTACTTC.

J is TRBJ2-2 and V is TRBV25-1; TRBD1 is a possible D gene (6 bases). V gave up 2 bases and J gave up 6 bases, with 10 bases separating them. Germline V gene sequence: CDR1 MGHDK, CDR2 SYGVNS. The CDR3 runs 14 residues. This CDR3 reads CASSEIKGAGELFF. In DNA form, the CDR3 reads TGTGCCAGCAGTGAAATAAAGGGGGCCGGGGAGCTGTTTTTT. The variable domain in full, completed from reference TRBV25-1 and TRBJ2-2, reads EADIYQTPRYLVIGTGKKITLECSQTMGHDKMYWYQQDPGMELHLIHYSYGVNSTEKGDLSSESTVSRIRTEHFPLTLESARPSHTSQYLCASSEIKGAGELFFGEGSRLTVL.

The chain recombines TRBV11-3 with TRBJ2-7; D gene unclear. V was shortened by 0 bases and J by 2 bases, with 5 bases between the two germline ends. The CDR3 runs to 13 residues. Germline V CDR1 and CDR2: SGHNT, YENEEA. CDR3 in amino acids: CASSLDATYEQYF. CDR3 sequence (DNA): TGTGCCAGCAGCTTAGACGCGACCTACGAGCAGTACTTC.

A word on this clone: The same CDR3 arises from other DNA sequences in this sample as well. This rearrangement joins TRBV15 to TRBJ2-1; D is perhaps TRBD1 or TRBD2 (5 bases each). Germline loops: CDR1 LNHNV, CDR2 YYDKDF (reference sequence). The length of the CDR3 is 13 residues. The V end lost 5 bases, the J end lost 5 bases, and 10 bases lay between the germline ends. In nucleotides, the CDR3 is TGTGCCACCAGCCGGGACCCGCACAATGAGCAGTTCTTC. This translates into CATSRDPHNEQFF.

The chain combines TRBV9 with TRBJ2-1; D gene ambiguous. This CDR3 contains 13 residues. Germline V CDR1 and CDR2: SGDLS, YYNGEE. Trimming stripped 4 bases from V and 10 bases from J, with 15 bases between. Here the CDR3 reads CASSPPNNSEQFF. CDR3 bases: TGTGCCAGCAGCCCCCCGAATAACAGCGAGCAGTTCTTC.

The chain couples TRBV4-1 to TRBJ2-3; 8 positions match TRBD1. The germline gives CDR1 MGHRA, CDR2 YSYEKL. The CDR3 totals 14 residues. V was clipped by 4 bases and J by 12 bases; unmatched bases: 12. CDR3 sequence: CASSPIIGQGPQYF. The CDR3 nucleotides read TGCGCCAGCAGCCCAATTATCGGACAGGGCCCACAGTATTTT.

V and J are TRBV7-6 and TRBJ2-1; 7 bases map to TRBD2. The germline CDR1 and CDR2 sequences are SGHVS and FNYEAQ. The CDR3 spans 15 residues. V lost 2 bases to trimming and J lost 0 bases; unmatched junction nucleotides: 1. CDR3 nucleotide sequence: TGTGCCAGCAGCTTATGGGGGGGCTCCTACAATGAGCAGTTCTTC. Its translation: CASSLWGGSYNEQFF.

The table lists this clone with a count of one. This chain joins TRBV27 and TRBJ2-2; no clear D. The CDR3 covers 16 residues. V was pared by 3 bases and J by 0 bases, with 11 bases between. CDR1 is MNHEY and CDR2 is SMNVEV in the germline V gene (reference sequence). CDR3 coding DNA: TGTGCCAGCAGTTTGGCATTCTCCGCGAACACCGGGGAGCTGTTTTTT. Amino acid sequence: CASSLAFSANTGELFF.

V is TRBV7-9 and J is TRBJ2-1, with 7 bases identical to TRBD2. Per the germline V gene, CDR1 is SEHNR and CDR2 is FQNEAQ (reference sequence). The CDR3 totals 17 residues. Trimming at V came to 2 bases and at J to 8 bases, leaving 15 bases not matched to a gene. CDR3 DNA: TGTGCCAGCAGCTTACGGGGTACCGGACTAGAAATTGATGAGCAGTTCTTC. Translating it yields CASSLRGTGLEIDEQFF.

The rearrangement uses TRBV18 and TRBJ2-4; the match to TRBD2 covers 7 bases. CDR1 and CDR2 from the germline V gene are KGHSH and LQKENI. This CDR3 is 19 amino acids long. The V and J ends lost 6 bases and 0 bases, in that order; junction bases with no gene match: 17. The DNA of the CDR3 is TGTGCCAGCTCGCCCTTCGCCGCTAGCGGATCTCTAGCCAAAAACATTCAGTACTTC. Amino acid sequence: CASSPFAASGSLAKNIQYF.

The chain carries TRBV6-1 and TRBJ1-1, with D unresolved. Germline V gives CDR1 MNHNS, CDR2 SASEGT. The CDR3 is made up of 14 amino acids. Trimming took 4 bases from V and 1 from J, leaving 10 bases between them. For the CDR3, the DNA is TGTGCCAGCAGTGGGGATCTAACGAACACTGAAGCTTTCTTT. Translating it yields CASSGDLTNTEAFF.

In the case of this clone: This CDR3 is also generated by other DNA sequences in the sample. The chain employs TRBV18 and TRBJ1-2, with a weak D call TRBD1 (5 bases). This CDR3 has 14 amino acids. V was pared by 3 bases and J by 5 bases, with 13 bases between. CDR1 is KGHSH and CDR2 is LQKENI in the germline V gene. This CDR3 reads CASSPGGWNYGYTF. CDR3 DNA sequence: TGTGCCAGCTCACCTGGGGGATGGAATTATGGCTACACCTTC.

V usage is TRBV7-2 and J usage is TRBJ1-2; TRBD1 matches 10 bases. Germline CDR1 reads SGHTA; CDR2 reads FQGNSA. The junction had 9 bases not matched to a gene; V was cut back by 6 bases and J by 2 bases. The CDR3 is made up of 16 amino acids. CDR3 in amino acids: CASRQPGGQGNYGYTF. CDR3 nucleotides: TGTGCCAGCAGGCAACCAGGGGGACAGGGGAACTATGGCTACACCTTC. Variable domain in full (rest from reference TRBV7-2 and TRBJ1-2): GAGVSQSPSNKVTEKGKDVELRCDPISGHTALYWYRQSLGQGLEFLIYFQGNSAPDKSGLPSDRFSAERTGGSVSTLTIQRTQQEDSAVYLCASRQPGGQGNYGYTFGSGTRLTVV.

Remarks on this clone: The same CDR3 is also encoded by other DNA sequences in this sample. V and J are TRBV7-9 and TRBJ2-7, with D possibly matching TRBD2 (7 bases). Germline V gene lookup returns CDR1 SEHNR and CDR2 FQNEAQ (reference sequence). This CDR3 has 15 amino acids. Trimming left V 1 base short and J 3 bases short, with 13 bases between. CDR3 residues: CASSLGAGAVYEQYF. The CDR3 nucleotides are TGTGCCAGCAGCTTAGGGGCGGGGGCCGTCTACGAGCAGTACTTC.

The count of this clone is one. The chain couples TRBV19 to TRBJ1-5, with a possible D match to TRBD1 (5 bases). CDR1 LNHDA and CDR2 SQIVND come from the germline V gene (reference sequence). The CDR3 sequence is 16 residues long. V dropped 3 bases and J dropped 0 bases, with 12 bases sitting between them. The CDR3: CASSIAKGPSNQPQHF. In DNA form, the CDR3 reads TGTGCCAGTAGTATCGCTAAGGGGCCTAGCAATCAGCCCCAGCATTTT.

A remark on this clone: The same CDR3 can be traced to other DNA sequences in this sample. The chain uses TRBV5-1 and TRBJ2-1, with 9 bases that match TRBD1. After removal of 4 bases from V and 0 bases from J, the junction contained 2 bases not matched to a gene. Germline lookup yields CDR1 SGHRS and CDR2 YFSETQ. The CDR3 runs 15 residues. CDR3 loop: CASSTGGGSYNEQFF. CDR3 in DNA: TGCGCCAGCAGCACAGGGGGCGGCTCCTACAATGAGCAGTTCTTC.

This chain joins TRBV5-4 and TRBJ2-7; 8 positions match TRBD1. The J segment lost 6 bases and the V segment lost 0 bases, leaving 5 bases of the junction unmatched. Germline values: CDR1 SGHNT, CDR2 YYREEE (reference sequence). This CDR3 comprises 14 residues. For the CDR3, the DNA is TGTGCCAGCAGCTTGGGACAGGGGTCTTCCGAGCAGTACTTC. This encodes CASSLGQGSSEQYF.

The rearrangement uses TRBV7-6 and TRBJ2-1, with 9 bases lining up with TRBD2. Germline V gene lookup returns CDR1 SGHVS and CDR2 FNYEAQ. V shed 5 bases, J shed 2 bases, and the junction held 10 bases outside the gene matches. The CDR3 runs 17 residues. The CDR3 nucleotides are TGTGCCAGCAGCACGCAGCCGGGACTAGCAGCCTACAATGAGCAGTTCTTC. This codes for CASSTQPGLAAYNEQFF.

The chain couples TRBV18 to TRBJ2-5; the D gene is possibly TRBD1 (6 bases). Germline values: CDR1 KGHSH, CDR2 LQKENI. This CDR3 region has 15 residues. The V gene lost 5 bases and the J gene lost 3 bases, with 16 bases spanning the gap. The CDR3 nucleotides read TGTGCCAGCTCAGCAACTAGTGCAGGGGAAGAGACCCAGTACTTC. The encoded protein is CASSATSAGEETQYF.

J is TRBJ1-1 and V is TRBV29-1; no definite D call. The germline V gene has CDR1 SQVTM and CDR2 ANQGSEA. Trimming took 6 bases from V and 2 from J, leaving 13 bases between them. The CDR3 runs to 13 residues. The CDR3 bases are TGCAGCGTCCAGGACCGAAAAAACACTGAAGCTTTCTTT. Its translation is CSVQDRKNTEAFF.

This chain joins TRBV25-1 and TRBJ2-2; 9 bases agree with TRBD1. CDR1 is MGHDK and CDR2 is SYGVNS in the germline V gene. The CDR3 consists of 15 residues. Trimming at V came to 7 bases and at J to 7 bases, leaving 10 bases not matched to a gene. CDR3 in amino acids: CASKPNRGQHGELFF. CDR3 coding DNA: TGTGCCAGCAAACCGAACAGGGGGCAACACGGGGAGCTGTTTTTT.

This sequence joins TRBV6-5 and TRBJ2-1, with D tentatively TRBD2 (6 bases). Germline loops: CDR1 MNHEY, CDR2 SVGAGI. CDR3 length equals 16 residues. Trimming cost V 4 bases and J 2 bases, with 15 bases left between them. The CDR3 DNA reads TGTGCCAGCAGTTCATCGGGACTCGGGACCTACAATGAGCAGTTCTTC. Its protein is CASSSSGLGTYNEQFF.

The chain employs TRBV14 and TRBJ2-3; 9 nucleotides align to TRBD1. CDR3 length: 17 residues. Losses at the gene ends were 4 bases for V and 4 bases for J; bases not matched to a gene: 12. The germline V gene encodes CDR1 SGHDN and CDR2 FVKESK. CDR3 nucleotide sequence: TGTGCCAGCAGCCCGAACCCGGGACAGGGCGTCGCAGATACGCAGTATTTT. Amino acid sequence: CASSPNPGQGVADTQYF.

The CDR3 bases are TGCGCCAGCAGCCAAGATAGCACTAGCGGGAGTGGCACCGGGGAGCTGTTTTTT. Amino acid sequence: CASSQDSTSGSGTGELFF. The V gene is TRBV4-3, the J gene TRBJ2-2, with TRBD2 matching 11 bases. CDR3 length equals 18 residues. Germline V CDR1 and CDR2: LGHNA, YSLEER. V lost 0 bases to trimming and J lost 4 bases; unmatched junction nucleotides: 7.

The V and J genes are TRBV7-2 and TRBJ2-1; the match to TRBD2 covers 10 bases. The V and J ends lost 1 base and 1 base, in that order; junction bases with no gene match: 1. There are 16 residues in the CDR3. Germline V lookup: CDR1 SGHTA, CDR2 FQGNSA. As DNA, the CDR3 is TGTGCCAGCAGCTTAGGACTAGCGGGTTCCTACAATGAGCAGTTCTTC. Its translation is CASSLGLAGSYNEQFF.

Notes on this clone: Within the sample, other DNA sequences also encode this same CDR3. CDR3 in amino acids: CASSMAGTTYEQYF. Here the CDR3 DNA reads TGTGCCAGTAGTATGGCTGGGACGACCTACGAGCAGTACTTC. The J gene is TRBJ2-7, the V gene TRBV19; either TRBD1 or TRBD2 may fit D (5 bases each). Deletions cut 3 bases from V and 2 bases from J, with 11 bases between. Germline loops: CDR1 LNHDA, CDR2 SQIVND (reference sequence). This CDR3 is 14 amino acids long.

V and J are TRBV2 and TRBJ2-1; 9 bases fit TRBD1. The germline CDR1 and CDR2 sequences are SNHLY and FYNNEI. This CDR3 contains 16 residues. Losses at the gene ends were 4 bases for V and 8 bases for J; bases not matched to a gene: 12. In DNA, the CDR3 is TGTGCCAGCAGTGTGAGTTTGGGACAGGGAGGCTATGAGCAGTTCTTC. Translation gives CASSVSLGQGGYEQFF.